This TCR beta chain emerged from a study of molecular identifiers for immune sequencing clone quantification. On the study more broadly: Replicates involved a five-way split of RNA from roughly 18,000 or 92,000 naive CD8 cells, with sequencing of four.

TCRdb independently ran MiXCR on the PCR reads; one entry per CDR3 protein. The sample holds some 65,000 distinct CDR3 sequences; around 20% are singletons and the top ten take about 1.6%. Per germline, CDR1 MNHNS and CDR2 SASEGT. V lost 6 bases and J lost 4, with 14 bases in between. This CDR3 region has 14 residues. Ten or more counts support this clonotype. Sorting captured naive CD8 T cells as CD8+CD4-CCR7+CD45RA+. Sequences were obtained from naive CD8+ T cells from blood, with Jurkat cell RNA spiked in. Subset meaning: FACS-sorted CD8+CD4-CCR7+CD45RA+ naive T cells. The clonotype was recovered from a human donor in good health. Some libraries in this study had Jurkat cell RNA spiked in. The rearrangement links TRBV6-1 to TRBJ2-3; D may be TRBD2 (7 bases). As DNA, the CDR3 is TGTGCCAGCAGCATATGGGGGGGCCCAGATACGCAGTATTTT. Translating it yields CASSIWGGPDTQYF.